Detailed here is one T cell receptor (beta chain). TCRdb's table, derived via immunoSEQ multiplex PCR, lists solely in-frame clones and lacks some. The repertoire consists of about 120,000 clones, with approximately 87% occurring once and the leading ten covering 9.5% to 13%. This sample is drawn from a study of control samples from healthy donors and cancer patients. Unmatched junction bases numbered 5, after V lost 5 bases and J lost 5 bases. Germline CDR1 SGHTA, CDR2 FQGTGA. This CDR3 contains 16 residues. Sequencing was done on a sample of blood. The receptor's source is a man in his thirties or forties in good health. The chain has TRBV7-3 and TRBJ2-2; 13 bases fit TRBD2. CDR3 sequence reads: CASSPGLAGVTGELFF. The CDR3 DNA is TGTGCCAGCAGCCCCGGACTAGCGGGGGTAACCGGGGAGCTGTTTTTT.